One T cell receptor beta chain is described in this entry. This CDR3 comprises 14 residues. Germline V CDR1 and CDR2: DFQATT, SNEGSKA (reference sequence). The ends lost 3 bases at V and 7 bases at J; junction bases unmatched: 5. These data belong to a study of blood T cell repertoires in COVID-19. Overall study context: The cDNA or gDNA used as material had been derived from T cells, B-cell-depleted T cells, or PBMCs.

The method was immunoSEQ multiplex PCR; TCRdb's version includes in-frame clones alone and lacks a portion of them. The sample lists 200,000 to 250,000 clones; 65% to 85% were seen once. The sequence came from a woman aged 25 to 45 with COVID-19, enrolled during active disease. This sequence joins TRBV20-1 and TRBJ1-6; 8 positions agree with TRBD1. Sample: peripheral blood. CDR3 nucleotides: TGCAGTGCTAGTCAGGGGGCGAAGAATTCACCCCTCCACTTT. This translates into CSASQGAKNSPLHF.